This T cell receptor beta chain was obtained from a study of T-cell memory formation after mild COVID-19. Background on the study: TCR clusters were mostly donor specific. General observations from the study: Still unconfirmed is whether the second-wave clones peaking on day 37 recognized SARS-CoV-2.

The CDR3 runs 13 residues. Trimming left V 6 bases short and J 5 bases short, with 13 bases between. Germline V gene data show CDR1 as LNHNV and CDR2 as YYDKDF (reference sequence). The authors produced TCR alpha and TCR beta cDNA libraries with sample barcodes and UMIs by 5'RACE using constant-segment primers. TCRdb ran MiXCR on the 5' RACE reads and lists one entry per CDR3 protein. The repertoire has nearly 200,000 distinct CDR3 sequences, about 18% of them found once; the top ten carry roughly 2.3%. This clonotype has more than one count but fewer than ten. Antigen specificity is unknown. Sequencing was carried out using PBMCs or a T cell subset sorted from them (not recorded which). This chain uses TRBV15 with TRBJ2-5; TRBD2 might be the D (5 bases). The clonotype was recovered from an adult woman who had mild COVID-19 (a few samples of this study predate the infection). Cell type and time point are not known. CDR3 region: CATSFSVGETQYF. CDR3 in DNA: TGTGCCACCAGTTTTAGCGTCGGGGAGACCCAGTACTTC.